This is a list of T cell receptor beta chains from one sample in a study of tumor and adjacent non-tumor tissue in lung cancer. TCRdb independently ran MiXCR on the multiplex PCR reads; one entry per CDR3 protein. The data contain more than 45,000 distinct CDR3 sequences, about 79% of them seen just once; the ten biggest clones take up more than 20%. Sequencing used distant non-tumor lung tissue. The receptors originated from a woman between 55 and 75 years old with non-small cell lung cancer. Each CDR3 is given without its conserved first and last residue. Each record gives: CDR3 length, V gene, J gene, CDR3 protein.

>14|TRBV11-1|TRBJ2-5
ASSRRQVERMEAQY
>15|TRBV6-6|TRBJ1-6
TSSFDEESFYNSPLH
>12|TRBV20-1|TRBJ1-2
SAYTGGAAIGYT
>14|TRBV20-1|TRBJ1-2
SARRDRTFSYYGYT
>12|TRBV4-3|TRBJ2-3
ASGQVIGPDTQY
>14|TRBV7-9|TRBJ2-2
ASSGGCSGNTGELF
>13|TRBV11-3|TRBJ1-6
ASDLEDRYNSPFH
>14|TRBV4-1|TRBJ2-1
ASSQAASRGPNEQF
>11|TRBV4-3|TRBJ1-6
ASSLQKDSPLY
>12|TRBV6-2/TRBV6-3|TRBJ2-1
ANRAGGPYNEQF
>14|TRBV5-4|TRBJ2-2
ASSPGSDKSSGELF
>12|TRBV5-6|TRBJ2-2
ASTTLGRTGELF
>10|TRBV11-2|TRBJ1-1
ASSLEGTLAF
>11|TRBV30|TRBJ2-3
AWSLLTADTQY
>11|TRBV30|TRBJ1-6
VCTAEYNSPLH
>10|TRBV29-1|TRBJ1-4
SAVTQNEELF
>12|TRBV20-1|TRBJ2-5
SARVGGGQETQY
>12|TRBV4-3|TRBJ2-2
ASSHDLGGWELF
>10|TRBV20-1|TRBJ1-2
SASSLRSGYA
>12|TRBV27|TRBJ1-6
ASRVQSGRSPLH
>16|TRBV11-1|TRBJ2-1
ASSLSSGRTPENNERF
>9|TRBV7-2|TRBJ2-5
ASSQDPAQY
>12|TRBV11-1|TRBJ2-4
IGSLSGGANIQY
>13|TRBV4-3|TRBJ1-1
ASSERGGRGTEAY
>12|TRBV6-5|TRBJ2-7
ASSLLGGDGEQY
>12|TRBV2|TRBJ1-2
ASSDPGTAYDYT
>10|TRBV4-3|TRBJ1-4
ASSQGKGKLF
>13|TRBV12-3/TRBV12-4|TRBJ1-1
ASRYNSSCGTEAF
>15|TRBV5-4|TRBJ2-1
ASSLDGGVGVDNEQL
>15|TRBV14|TRBJ2-3
ASSQERRRGMTDTQY
>12|TRBV13|TRBJ1-1
ATETGGSSTEAF
>14|TRBV4-1|TRBJ1-1
TSSHPWGRAVIEAF
>14|TRBV4-1|TRBJ1-3
ASSQEVRLSGNTLY
>12|TRBV5-1|TRBJ2-1
ASSEGLFDNEQF
>11|TRBV6-5|TRBJ2-7
ASSYRGVHGQY
>11|TRBV11-2|TRBJ2-3
TSSFVAGDTQY
>12|TRBV6-6|TRBJ2-1
ASSYSPLYNEQF
>15|TRBV5-1|TRBJ2-3
ASSLELGGRGTDTQY
>8|TRBV29-1|TRBJ1-1
SVVHTEDF
>14|TRBV12-3/TRBV12-4|TRBJ2-3
ASSQQPSRGTDTQY
>9|TRBV20-1|TRBJ2-1
NAPGGSLEF
>12|TRBV11-2|TRBJ1-3
VSSLERSGNTIY
>12|TRBV4-1|TRBJ1-6
ASSHTGTESTLH
>12|TRBV4-3|TRBJ2-3
ASQGTSGADTQY
>14|TRBV6-5|TRBJ1-6
GSVQRGGSYNSTLH
>13|TRBV24-1|TRBJ2-2
ATSDLQGKTEELF
>14|TRBV5-5|TRBJ1-1
ASSVEQSLSNTEAF
>13|TRBV6-5|TRBJ2-7
ASRTTGTGGYEQY
>10|TRBV4-1|TRBJ2-3
ASSQDGSSQY
>11|TRBV12-3/TRBV12-4|TRBJ2-5
ASCSTSRETQY
>12|TRBV6-2/TRBV6-3|TRBJ2-7
ASSYGWTAYEQY
>15|TRBV6-5|TRBJ2-2
VSSYMTGGANTGELF
>14|TRBV7-2|TRBJ2-1
ASSLARLAGNYEQF
>14|TRBV11-3|TRBJ2-1
SSSLSGTTGSNEEF
>14|TRBV2|TRBJ2-2
ASRNRTGHPTGDLF